Reported below is one T cell receptor beta chain. This entry belongs to a study of T-cell reconstitution after alpha-beta-depleted transplantation in children. As it was prepared, the TCRbeta library received unique molecular identifiers. In TCRdb, the PCR reads were re-called with MiXCR into one record per CDR3 protein. This table holds about 400,000 distinct CDR3 sequences, roughly 20% found once. The material was PBMCs from the stem cell graft donor, obtained from the stem cell graft. The receptor comes from a human donor who donated a stem cell graft to a child with acute myeloid leukemia.

CDR3 residues: CASSSYRDRGTYEQYF. The CDR3 nucleotides read TGTGCCAGCAGCTCGTACCGGGACCGAGGCACCTACGAGCAGTACTTC. The J gene is TRBJ2-7, the V gene TRBV5-5; D may correspond to TRBD1 or TRBD2 (5 bases each). The CDR3 is made up of 16 amino acids. V was trimmed by 3 bases and J by 2 bases, leaving 18 bases between them. Germline CDR1 is SGHKS and CDR2 is YYEKEE (reference sequence).